The source of this T cell receptor (beta chain) is a study of cytomegalovirus exposure and HLA in healthy donors. PCR was performed using 60 Vbeta and 13 Jbeta primers. Measured with immunoSEQ multiplex PCR; TCRdb has only the in-frame clones, and not every one. In the table there are 120,000 to 150,000 clones, approximately 72% of which are singletons. Points from the study as a whole: Information on immune exposure was restricted to one variable (CMV serostatus).

The CDR3 length is 16 residues. Germline-derived CDR1 and CDR2 are MGHRA and YSYEKL. V shed 0 bases and J 4 bases; nucleotides not matched to a gene: 7. This clone was seen a single time. Its cognate antigen is unknown. This sequence joins TRBV4-1 and TRBJ1-1, with 8 bases aligning to TRBD1. The origin of this receptor is a man aged 40-50 years in good health and CMV-seronegative. The sequenced sample was PBMCs. CDR3 nucleotides: TGCGCCAGCAGCCAAGACCCACGACAGGGGCTCACTGAAGCTTTCTTT. Its protein is CASSQDPRQGLTEAFF.